The 16 T cell receptor beta chains in this list originate from one sample, sequenced in a study of blood T cell repertoires in COVID-19. Profiling relied on immunoSEQ multiplex PCR, and the TCRdb table lists in-frame clones only, not all of them. Of 130,000 to 150,000 clones in the sample, over 65% were seen once. The specimen sequenced was peripheral blood. Receptor source: a human donor in a cohort sampled during active COVID-19.

The chain links TRBV24-1 to TRBJ2-1; TRBD2 agrees at 13 bases. The CDR3 is 16 residues long. CDR1 KGHDR and CDR2 SFDVKD come from the germline V gene. V lost 3 bases, J lost 6 bases, and 4 bases stayed unmatched. CDR3 loop: CATSDPTSGRANEQFF. In nucleotides, the CDR3 is TGTGCCACCAGTGATCCCACTAGCGGGAGGGCCAATGAGCAGTTCTTC.

The CDR3 region is CATSRAQQGNTEAFF. The CDR3 nucleotides are TGTGCCACCAGCAGAGCCCAACAGGGGAACACTGAAGCTTTCTTT. The chain recombines TRBV15 with TRBJ1-1; D perhaps matches TRBD1 (6 bases). The CDR3 contains 15 residues. V lost 1 base, J lost 1 base, and 10 bases lay in between. The germline V gene has CDR1 LNHNV and CDR2 YYDKDF (reference sequence). Full variable domain (outside the CDR3, taken from reference TRBV15 and TRBJ1-1): DAMVIQNPRYQVTQFGKPVTLSCSQTLNHNVMYWYQQKSSQAPKLLFHYYDKDFNNEADTPDNFQSRRPNTSFCFLDIRSPGLGDTAMYLCATSRAQQGNTEAFFGQGTRLTVV.

This chain uses TRBV5-6 with TRBJ2-5; D possibly corresponds to TRBD1 (6 bases). The V end was cut by 0 bases, the J end by 5 bases, with 17 bases between. The CDR3 covers 16 residues. Germline V CDR1 and CDR2: SGHDT, YYEEEE. CDR3 amino acids: CASSLVGPGVGETQYF. In nucleotides, the CDR3 is TGTGCCAGCAGCTTGGTGGGGCCAGGGGTGGGCGAGACCCAGTACTTC. Filled out from reference TRBV5-6 and TRBJ2-5, the complete variable domain reads DAGVTQSPTHLIKTRGQQVTLRCSPKSGHDTVSWYQQALGQGPQFIFQYYEEEERQRGNFPDRFSGHQFPNYSSELNVNALLLGDSALYLCASSLVGPGVGETQYFGPGTRLLVL.

The chain has TRBV28 and TRBJ1-2; D is possibly TRBD1 (6 bases). CDR3 length equals 14 residues. Trimming cost V 6 bases and J 4 bases, with 15 bases left between them. Germline V gene data show CDR1 as MDHEN and CDR2 as SYDVKM. The CDR3 is CASSKQGMGYGYTF. DNA for the CDR3: TGTGCCAGCAGCAAACAGGGTATGGGCTATGGCTACACCTTC.

The chain uses TRBV5-5 and TRBJ2-1; TRBD1 is a possible D gene (6 bases). The length of the CDR3 is 16 residues. Germline V gives CDR1 SGHKS, CDR2 YYEKEE (reference sequence). V lost 1 base to trimming and J lost 0 bases, with 11 bases between them. In DNA, the CDR3 is TGTGCCAGCAGCTTGCAGGTGGGGGCCTCCTACAATGAGCAGTTCTTC. Its translation: CASSLQVGASYNEQFF.

This rearrangement joins TRBV6-5 to TRBJ2-5; possibly TRBD1 for D (5 bases). Between the trimmed V and J ends, which lost 7 bases and 3 bases, there was a span of 12 bases. Per germline, CDR1 MNHEY and CDR2 SVGAGI. CDR3 length equals 13 residues. The CDR3 region has the DNA TGTGCCAGCAAGATCCCAGGGAAAGAGACCCAGTACTTC. It translates to CASKIPGKETQYF.

This clone was counted once. This sequence joins TRBV28 and TRBJ2-2; TRBD1 matches at 8 bases. This CDR3 has 13 residues. The ends lost 11 bases at V and 6 bases at J; junction bases unmatched: 8. Germline CDR1 MDHEN, CDR2 SYDVKM. The CDR3 nucleotides read TGTGCCGGTAGGGGACAGGCCCCCGGGGAGCTGTTTTTT. Translated, it gives CAGRGQAPGELFF. The whole variable domain, filled in from reference TRBV28 and TRBJ2-2, reads DVKVTQSSRYLVKRTGEKVFLECVQDMDHENMFWYRQDPGLGLRLIYFSYDVKMKEKGDIPEGYSVSREKKERFSLILESASTNQTSMYLCAGRGQAPGELFFGEGSRLTVL.

The chain is built from TRBV4-2 and TRBJ2-4; 11 bases match TRBD2. Germline CDR1 reads LGHNA; CDR2 reads YNFKEQ. CDR3 size: 17 residues. The trim removed 4 bases at V and 6 bases at J, leaving 11 bases unmatched. CDR3 sequence (DNA): TGTGCCAGCAGCCCCTGGCAAGCCGGGACTAGCGGAAACATTCAGTACTTC. Translation gives CASSPWQAGTSGNIQYF.

This clone has a handful of counts. The rearrangement joins TRBV7-9 to TRBJ2-2; 9 bases fit TRBD1. Trimming took 5 bases from V and 4 from J; bases not matched to a gene: 11. Germline V gene lookup returns CDR1 SEHNR and CDR2 FQNEAQ (reference sequence). This CDR3 is built from 17 residues. The CDR3 sequence: CASSPPGTGILTGELFF. CDR3 nucleotides: TGTGCCAGCAGCCCCCCTGGGACAGGGATTCTCACCGGGGAGCTGTTTTTT.

The V and J genes are TRBV6-5 and TRBJ1-2; D remains unclear. Germline V gene sequence: CDR1 MNHEY, CDR2 SVGAGI. With 4 bases removed from V and 1 base from J, the gap between germline ends came to 4 bases. The CDR3 totals 12 residues. The CDR3 sequence: CASSSYNYGYTF. The CDR3 DNA reads TGTGCCAGCAGTTCTTATAACTATGGCTACACCTTC.

The rearrangement links TRBV5-1 to TRBJ1-2; the D gene is possibly TRBD1 (5 bases). Trimming shortened V by 4 bases and J by 7 bases, and 20 bases separated the two germline ends. In germline, CDR1 is SGHRS, CDR2 YFSETQ. CDR3 length: 15 amino acids. The CDR3 DNA reads as TGCGCCAGCAGCGAATCCCTGGGACTAGCGTTTGGCTACACCTTC. Protein: CASSESLGLAFGYTF.

This chain connects TRBV6-5 to TRBJ1-5, with D tentatively TRBD1 (6 bases). The germline V and J ends were trimmed by 6 bases and 1 base, with 13 bases remaining between them. Germline CDR1 is MNHEY and CDR2 is SVGAGI. The CDR3 runs to 15 residues. CDR3 loop: CASSLTQGSNQPQHF. The DNA of the CDR3 is TGTGCCAGCAGCTTAACACAGGGAAGCAATCAGCCCCAGCATTTT.

V usage is TRBV6-5 and J usage is TRBJ2-7; D may be TRBD1 (5 bases). CDR1 is MNHEY, CDR2 SVGAGI, per germline. The ends were cut back, 0 bases at V and 6 bases at J, with 9 bases in the middle. The CDR3 runs 13 residues. DNA for the CDR3: TGTGCCAGCAGTTACTCTTTAAGGGGCGAGCAGTACTTC. Protein product: CASSYSLRGEQYF.

The CDR3 coding sequence is TGTGCCAGCAGTTCCGGGAGGGAAAAACTGTTTTTT. It yields the protein CASSSGREKLFF. The chain joins TRBV6-5 to TRBJ1-4, with D hard to call. Germline V CDR1 and CDR2: MNHEY, SVGAGI. CDR3 length: 12 amino acids. V lost 4 bases and J 8 bases, leaving 8 bases between the germline ends.

The rearrangement joins TRBV7-6 to TRBJ1-2, with TRBD1 as a possible D gene (6 bases). Germline V gene sequence: CDR1 SGHVS, CDR2 FNYEAQ. The V gene lost 6 bases and the J gene lost 3 bases, with 11 bases spanning the gap. The CDR3 is 13 residues long. This CDR3 reads CASRGRGDYGYTF. As DNA, the CDR3 is TGTGCCAGCAGAGGCAGGGGCGACTATGGCTACACCTTC.

This chain connects TRBV10-1 to TRBJ1-1; unclear D gene. V was trimmed by 3 bases and J by 3 bases, leaving 8 bases between them. CDR3 length: 13 residues. The V gene's germline CDR1 is WNHNN and CDR2 SYGVQD (reference sequence). The chain's CDR3 is CASSDAPDTEAFF. In DNA, the CDR3 is TGCGCCAGCAGTGACGCCCCAGACACTGAAGCTTTCTTT.